The present entry profiles one T cell receptor (beta chain) with its context. Clones were read by immunoSEQ multiplex PCR, and TCRdb kept only the in-frame ones, dropping some. This sample carries 50,000 or so clones, around 94% of them seen once, and the ten largest clones take around 0.31%. Germline loops: CDR1 SGHRS, CDR2 YFSETQ. V lost 1 base to trimming and J lost 5 bases, with 16 bases between them. The CDR3 runs 16 residues. This sample stems from a study of T cell changes during pregnancy in multiple sclerosis. The gene calls are TRBV5-1 and TRBJ2-1; D remains ambiguous. Here the sequenced sample was CD4+ T cells from peripheral blood mononuclear cells, taken in the third trimester of pregnancy. The TCR originated in a female donor with multiple sclerosis, enrolled in a pregnancy study. The CDR3 here is CASSLRPSTSDNEQFF. CDR3 DNA: TGCGCCAGCAGCTTGCGGCCCAGCACCAGCGACAATGAGCAGTTCTTC.